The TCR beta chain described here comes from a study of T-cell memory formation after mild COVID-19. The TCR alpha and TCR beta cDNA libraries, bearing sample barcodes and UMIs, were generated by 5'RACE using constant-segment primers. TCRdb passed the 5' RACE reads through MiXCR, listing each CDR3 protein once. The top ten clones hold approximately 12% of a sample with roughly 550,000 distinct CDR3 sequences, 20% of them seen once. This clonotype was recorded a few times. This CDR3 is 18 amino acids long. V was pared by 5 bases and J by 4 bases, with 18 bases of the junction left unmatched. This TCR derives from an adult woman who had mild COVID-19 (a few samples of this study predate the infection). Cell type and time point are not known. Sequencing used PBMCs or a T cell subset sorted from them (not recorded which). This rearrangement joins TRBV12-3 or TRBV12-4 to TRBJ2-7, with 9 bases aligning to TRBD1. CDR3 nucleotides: TGTGCCAGCAGTCCCGGGACAGGGCGGCGGGAAGGGACATACGAGCAGTACTTC. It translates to CASSPGTGRREGTYEQYF.